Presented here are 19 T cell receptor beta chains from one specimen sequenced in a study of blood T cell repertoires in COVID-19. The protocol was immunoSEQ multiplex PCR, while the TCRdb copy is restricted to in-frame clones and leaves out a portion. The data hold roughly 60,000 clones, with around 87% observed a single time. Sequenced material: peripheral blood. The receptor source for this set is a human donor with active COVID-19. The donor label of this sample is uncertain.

This CDR3 is CASRRAGETQYF. The CDR3 coding sequence is TGTGCCAGCAGGCGGGCGGGGGAGACCCAGTACTTC. J is TRBJ2-5 and V is TRBV11-2; perhaps TRBD2 as D (6 bases). From germline, CDR1 is SGHAT and CDR2 FQNNGV. The CDR3 has 12 residues. V was shortened by 6 bases and J by 5 bases, with 10 bases between the two germline ends.

The DNA for the CDR3 is TGTGCCAGCGCCCCAGGGGCGTCTAACTATGGCTACACCTTC. Protein sequence: CASAPGASNYGYTF. V gene TRBV7-3 combines with J gene TRBJ1-2; TRBD1 might be the D (6 bases). The CDR3 has 14 amino acids. Germline-derived CDR1 and CDR2 are SGHTA and FQGTGA. V lost 8 bases, J lost 0 bases, and 13 bases lay in between.

The CDR3 region is CASNLDRGIGYEQYF. CDR3 sequence (DNA): TGTGCCAGCAACCTTGACAGGGGCATCGGGTACGAGCAGTACTTC. V and J are TRBV7-2 and TRBJ2-7; 8 bases align to TRBD1. V lost 7 bases, J lost 4 bases, and 12 bases stayed unmatched. Germline loops: CDR1 SGHTA, CDR2 FQGNSA. The CDR3 extends over 15 amino acids.

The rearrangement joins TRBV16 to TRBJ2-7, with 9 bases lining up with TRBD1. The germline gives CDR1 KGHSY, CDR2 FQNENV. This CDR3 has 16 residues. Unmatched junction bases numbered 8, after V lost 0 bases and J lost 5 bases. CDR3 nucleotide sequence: TGTGCCAGCAGCCAATCAAACAGGGGGCTTTCCCACGAGCAGTACTTC. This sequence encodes CASSQSNRGLSHEQYF.

The CDR3 loop is CASSPQQGENTEAFF. CDR3 DNA: TGTGCCAGCTCACCACAACAGGGCGAGAACACTGAAGCTTTCTTT. The chain has TRBV18 and TRBJ1-1; a weak D match, TRBD1 (6 bases). The germline V gene has CDR1 KGHSH and CDR2 LQKENI. Deletions cut 1 base from V and 1 base from J, with 10 bases between. The CDR3 contains 15 residues.

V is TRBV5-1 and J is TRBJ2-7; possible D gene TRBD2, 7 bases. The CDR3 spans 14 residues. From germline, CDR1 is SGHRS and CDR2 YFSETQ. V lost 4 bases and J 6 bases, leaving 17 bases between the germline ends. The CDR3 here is CASSRGVGGAEQYF. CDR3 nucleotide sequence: TGCGCCAGCAGCCGGGGGGTTGGGGGCGCCGAGCAGTACTTC.

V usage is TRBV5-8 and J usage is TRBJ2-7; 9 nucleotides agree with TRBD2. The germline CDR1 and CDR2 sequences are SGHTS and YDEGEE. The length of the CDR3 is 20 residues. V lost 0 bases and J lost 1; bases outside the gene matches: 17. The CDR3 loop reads CASSLAPIPLWREGSYEQYF. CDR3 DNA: TGTGCCAGCAGCTTGGCCCCAATCCCTTTGTGGCGGGAGGGTTCCTACGAGCAGTACTTC.

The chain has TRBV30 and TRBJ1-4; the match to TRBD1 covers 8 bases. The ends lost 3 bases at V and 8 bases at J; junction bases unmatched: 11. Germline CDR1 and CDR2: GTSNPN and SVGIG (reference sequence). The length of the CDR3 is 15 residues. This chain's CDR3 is CAWRGTGLKGEKLFF. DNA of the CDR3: TGTGCCTGGAGGGGGACAGGACTGAAGGGGGAAAAACTGTTTTTT.

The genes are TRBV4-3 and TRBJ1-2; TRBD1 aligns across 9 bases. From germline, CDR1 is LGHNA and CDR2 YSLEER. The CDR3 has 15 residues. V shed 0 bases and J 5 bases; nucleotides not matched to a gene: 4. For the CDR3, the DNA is TGCGCCAGCAGCCAAGATCTGGGACAGGGTTATGGCTACACCTTC. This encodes CASSQDLGQGYGYTF.

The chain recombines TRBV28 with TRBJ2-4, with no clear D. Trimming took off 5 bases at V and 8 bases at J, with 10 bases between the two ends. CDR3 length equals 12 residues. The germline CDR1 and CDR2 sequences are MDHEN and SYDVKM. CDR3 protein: CASSTPPDIQYF. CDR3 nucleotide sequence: TGTGCCAGCAGTACCCCCCCGGACATTCAGTACTTC.

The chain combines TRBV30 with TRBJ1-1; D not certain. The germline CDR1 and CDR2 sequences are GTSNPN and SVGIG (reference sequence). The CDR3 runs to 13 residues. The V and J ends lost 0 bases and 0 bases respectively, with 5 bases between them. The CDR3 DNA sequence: TGTGCCTGGAGTGTACTTTTGAACACTGAAGCTTTCTTT. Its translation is CAWSVLLNTEAFF.

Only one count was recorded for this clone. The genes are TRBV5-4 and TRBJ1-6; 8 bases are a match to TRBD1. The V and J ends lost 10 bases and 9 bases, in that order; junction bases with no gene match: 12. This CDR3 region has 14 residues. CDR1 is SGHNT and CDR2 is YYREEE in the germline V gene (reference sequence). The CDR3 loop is CAFQIRTGFSPLHF. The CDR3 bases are TGTGCCTTCCAAATACGGACAGGGTTTTCACCCCTCCACTTT.

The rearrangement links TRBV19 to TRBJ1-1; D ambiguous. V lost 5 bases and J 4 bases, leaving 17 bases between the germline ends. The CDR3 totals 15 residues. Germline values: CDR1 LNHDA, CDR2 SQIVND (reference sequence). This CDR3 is CASSLGSGWSTEAFF. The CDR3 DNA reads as TGTGCCAGTAGTTTGGGGTCGGGGTGGAGCACTGAAGCTTTCTTT.

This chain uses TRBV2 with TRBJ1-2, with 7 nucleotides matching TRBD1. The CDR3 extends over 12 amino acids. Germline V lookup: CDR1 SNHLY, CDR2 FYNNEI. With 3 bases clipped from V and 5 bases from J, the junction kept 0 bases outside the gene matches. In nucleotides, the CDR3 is TGTGCCAGCAGTGACAGGGGGTATGGCTACACCTTC. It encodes CASSDRGYGYTF.

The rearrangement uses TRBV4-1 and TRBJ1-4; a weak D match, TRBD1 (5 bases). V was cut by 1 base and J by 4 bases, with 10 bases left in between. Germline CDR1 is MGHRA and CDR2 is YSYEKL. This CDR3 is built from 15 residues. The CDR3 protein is CASSQGGRSNEKLFF. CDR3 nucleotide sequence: TGCGCCAGCAGCCAAGGGGGCAGGAGTAATGAAAAACTGTTTTTT.

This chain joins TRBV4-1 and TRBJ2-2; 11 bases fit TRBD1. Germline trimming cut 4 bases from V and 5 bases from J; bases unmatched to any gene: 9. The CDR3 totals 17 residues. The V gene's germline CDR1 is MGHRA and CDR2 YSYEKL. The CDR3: CASSLRPGTGGTGELFF. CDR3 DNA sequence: TGCGCCAGCAGCCTGCGTCCCGGGACAGGGGGAACCGGGGAGCTGTTTTTT.

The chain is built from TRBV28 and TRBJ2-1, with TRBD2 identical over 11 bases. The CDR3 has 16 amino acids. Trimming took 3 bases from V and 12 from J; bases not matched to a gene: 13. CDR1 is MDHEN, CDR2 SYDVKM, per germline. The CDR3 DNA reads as TGTGCCAGCAGTTTCAGGGGTAGCGGGAGGGACGGAGTGCAGTTCTTC. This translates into CASSFRGSGRDGVQFF. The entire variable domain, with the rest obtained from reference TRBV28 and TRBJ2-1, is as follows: DVKVTQSSRYLVKRTGEKVFLECVQDMDHENMFWYRQDPGLGLRLIYFSYDVKMKEKGDIPEGYSVSREKKERFSLILESASTNQTSMYLCASSFRGSGRDGVQFFGPGTRLTVL.

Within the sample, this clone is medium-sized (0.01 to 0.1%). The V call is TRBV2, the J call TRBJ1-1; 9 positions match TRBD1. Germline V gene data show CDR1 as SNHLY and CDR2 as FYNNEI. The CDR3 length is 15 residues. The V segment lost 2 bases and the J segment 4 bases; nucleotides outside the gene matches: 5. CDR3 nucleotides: TGTGCCAGCAGTGAAATGGGGACAGGGTCCACTGAAGCTTTCTTT. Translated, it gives CASSEMGTGSTEAFF.

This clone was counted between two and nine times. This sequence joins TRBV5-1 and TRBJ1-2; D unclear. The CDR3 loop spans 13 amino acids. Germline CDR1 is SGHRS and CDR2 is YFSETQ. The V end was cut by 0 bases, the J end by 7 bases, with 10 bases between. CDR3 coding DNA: TGCGCCAGCAGCTTGGCCGGAGTGGGTGGCTACACCTTC. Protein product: CASSLAGVGGYTF.